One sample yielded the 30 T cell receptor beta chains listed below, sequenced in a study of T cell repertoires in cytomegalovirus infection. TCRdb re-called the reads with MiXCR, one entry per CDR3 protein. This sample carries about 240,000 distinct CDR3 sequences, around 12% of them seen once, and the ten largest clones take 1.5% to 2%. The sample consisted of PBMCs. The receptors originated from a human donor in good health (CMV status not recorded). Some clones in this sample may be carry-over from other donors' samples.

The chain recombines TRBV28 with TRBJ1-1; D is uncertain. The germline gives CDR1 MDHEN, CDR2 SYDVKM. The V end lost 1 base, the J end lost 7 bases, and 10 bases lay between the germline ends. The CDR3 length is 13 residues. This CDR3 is CASSLFVGREAFF. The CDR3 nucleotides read TGTGCCAGCAGTTTATTCGTCGGCCGTGAAGCTTTCTTT.

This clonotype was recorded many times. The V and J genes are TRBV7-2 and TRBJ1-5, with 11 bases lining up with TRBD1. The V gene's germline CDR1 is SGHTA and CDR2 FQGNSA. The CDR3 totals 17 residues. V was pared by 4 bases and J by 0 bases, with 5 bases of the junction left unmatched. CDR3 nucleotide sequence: TGTGCCAGCAGCTCGGGGGACAGGGGGTATAGCAATCAGCCCCAGCATTTT. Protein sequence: CASSSGDRGYSNQPQHF.

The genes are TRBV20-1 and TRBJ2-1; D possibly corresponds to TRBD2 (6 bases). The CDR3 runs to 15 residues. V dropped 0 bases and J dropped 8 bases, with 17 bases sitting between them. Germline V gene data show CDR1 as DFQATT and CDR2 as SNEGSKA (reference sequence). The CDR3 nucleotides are TGCAGTGCTAGAGATCTCGGTTTTACGGGAGATGAGCAGTTCTTC. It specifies CSARDLGFTGDEQFF.

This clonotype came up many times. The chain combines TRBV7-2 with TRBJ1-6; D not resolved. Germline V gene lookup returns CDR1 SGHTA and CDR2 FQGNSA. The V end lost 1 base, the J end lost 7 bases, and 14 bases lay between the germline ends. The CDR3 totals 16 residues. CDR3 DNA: TGTGCCAGCAGCTTAGAGCGTGGGGATGGAAATTCACCCCTCCACTTT. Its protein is CASSLERGDGNSPLHF.

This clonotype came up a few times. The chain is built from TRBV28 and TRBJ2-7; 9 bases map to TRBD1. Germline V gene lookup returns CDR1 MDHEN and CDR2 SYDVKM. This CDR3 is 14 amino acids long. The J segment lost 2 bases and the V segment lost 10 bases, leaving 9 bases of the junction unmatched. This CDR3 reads CATGTGTGTYEQYF. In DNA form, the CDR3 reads TGTGCCACCGGGACCGGGACAGGGACCTACGAGCAGTACTTC.

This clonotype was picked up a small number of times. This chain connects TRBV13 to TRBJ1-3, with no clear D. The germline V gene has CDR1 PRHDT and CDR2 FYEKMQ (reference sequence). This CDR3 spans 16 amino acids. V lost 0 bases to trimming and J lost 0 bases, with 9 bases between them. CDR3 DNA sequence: TGTGCCAGCAGCTTAGGCGGCAGAAACTCTGGAAACACCATATATTTT. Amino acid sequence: CASSLGGRNSGNTIYF.

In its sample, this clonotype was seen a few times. Here the CDR3 DNA reads TGTGCCAGCACCCTGACTAGCTCCCATGAGCAGTTCTTC. It codes for CASTLTSSHEQFF. The chain has TRBV5-4 and TRBJ2-1, with 7 positions matching TRBD2. Per the germline V gene, CDR1 is SGHNT and CDR2 is YYREEE (reference sequence). The length of the CDR3 is 13 residues. The ends lost 6 bases at V and 8 bases at J; junction bases unmatched: 8.

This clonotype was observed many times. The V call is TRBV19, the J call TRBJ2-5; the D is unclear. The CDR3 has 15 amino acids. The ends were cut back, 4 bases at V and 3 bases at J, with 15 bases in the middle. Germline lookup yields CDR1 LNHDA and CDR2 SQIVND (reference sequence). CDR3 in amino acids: CASSRIGNREETQYF. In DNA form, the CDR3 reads TGTGCCAGTAGTAGGATAGGGAATAGGGAAGAGACCCAGTACTTC. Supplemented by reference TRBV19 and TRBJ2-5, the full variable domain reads DGGITQSPKYLFRKEGQNVTLSCEQNLNHDAMYWYRQDPGQGLRLIYYSQIVNDFQKGDIAEGYSVSREKKESFPLTVTSAQKNPTAFYLCASSRIGNREETQYFGPGTRLLVL.

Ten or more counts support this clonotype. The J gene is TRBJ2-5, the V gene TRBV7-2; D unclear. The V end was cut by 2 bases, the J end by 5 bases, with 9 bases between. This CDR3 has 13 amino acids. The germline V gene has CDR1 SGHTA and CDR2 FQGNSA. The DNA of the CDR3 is TGTGCCAGCAGCTTAAGTTCGGAGGAGACCCAGTACTTC. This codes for CASSLSSEETQYF.

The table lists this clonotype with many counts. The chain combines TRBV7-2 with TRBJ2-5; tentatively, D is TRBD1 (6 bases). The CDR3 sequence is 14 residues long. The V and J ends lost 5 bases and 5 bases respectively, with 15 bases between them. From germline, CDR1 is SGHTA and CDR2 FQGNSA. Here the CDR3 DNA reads TGTGCCAGCAGCATAATGGGACACGGGGAGACCCAGTACTTC. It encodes CASSIMGHGETQYF.

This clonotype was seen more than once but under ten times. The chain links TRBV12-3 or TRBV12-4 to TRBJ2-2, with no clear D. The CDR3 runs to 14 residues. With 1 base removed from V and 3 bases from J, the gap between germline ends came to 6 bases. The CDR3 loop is CASSLGIHTGELFF. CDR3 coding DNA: TGTGCCAGCAGTTTAGGGATCCACACCGGGGAGCTGTTTTTT.

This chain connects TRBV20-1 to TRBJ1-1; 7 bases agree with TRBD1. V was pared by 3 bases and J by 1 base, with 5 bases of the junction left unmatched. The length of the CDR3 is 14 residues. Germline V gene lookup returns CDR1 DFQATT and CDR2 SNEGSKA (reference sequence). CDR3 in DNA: TGCAGTGCTAGGGGGGGACAGTCGAACACTGAAGCTTTCTTT. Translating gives CSARGGQSNTEAFF.

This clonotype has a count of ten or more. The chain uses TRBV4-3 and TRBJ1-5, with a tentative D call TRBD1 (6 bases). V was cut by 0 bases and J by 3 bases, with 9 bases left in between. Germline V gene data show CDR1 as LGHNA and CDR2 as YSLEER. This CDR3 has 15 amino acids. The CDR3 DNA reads TGCGCCAGCAGCCAAGATTGGACAGACAATCAGCCCCAGCATTTT. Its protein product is CASSQDWTDNQPQHF.

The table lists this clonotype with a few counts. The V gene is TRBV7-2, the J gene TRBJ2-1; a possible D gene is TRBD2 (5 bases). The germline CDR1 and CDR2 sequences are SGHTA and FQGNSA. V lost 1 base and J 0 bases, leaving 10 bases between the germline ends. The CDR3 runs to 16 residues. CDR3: CASSLERRFSYNEQFF. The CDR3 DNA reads TGTGCCAGCAGCTTAGAGCGGAGATTCTCCTACAATGAGCAGTTCTTC.

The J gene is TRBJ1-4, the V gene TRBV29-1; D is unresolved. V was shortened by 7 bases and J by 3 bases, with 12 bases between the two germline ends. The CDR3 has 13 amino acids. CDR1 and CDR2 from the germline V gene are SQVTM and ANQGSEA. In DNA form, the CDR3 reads TGCAGCGCCCTAAATCCGGCTAATGAAAAACTGTTTTTT. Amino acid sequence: CSALNPANEKLFF.

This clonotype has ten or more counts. CDR3 coding DNA: TGTGCCAGCAGTTCTGACAGCTACTATGGCTACACCTTC. Residues: CASSSDSYYGYTF. The gene calls are TRBV28 and TRBJ1-2; weak D call: TRBD1 (5 bases). The ends were cut back, 4 bases at V and 3 bases at J, with 9 bases in the middle. The CDR3 length is 13 residues. In germline, CDR1 is MDHEN, CDR2 SYDVKM.

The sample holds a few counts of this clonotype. The CDR3 sequence is CSVGGTIAQYF. The CDR3 DNA reads TGCAGCGTCGGGGGGACGATTGCCCAGTACTTC. The chain combines TRBV29-1 with TRBJ2-5; 7 bases are a match to TRBD2. The length of the CDR3 is 11 residues. From germline, CDR1 is SQVTM and CDR2 ANQGSEA. The V segment lost 6 bases and the J segment 9 bases; nucleotides outside the gene matches: 7. The full variable domain, its missing parts supplied by reference TRBV29-1 and TRBJ2-5, is SAVISQKPSRDICQRGTSLTIQCQVDSQVTMMFWYRQQPGQSLTLIATANQGSEATYESGFVIDKFPISRPNLTFSTLTVSNMSPEDSSIYLCSVGGTIAQYFGPGTRLLVL.

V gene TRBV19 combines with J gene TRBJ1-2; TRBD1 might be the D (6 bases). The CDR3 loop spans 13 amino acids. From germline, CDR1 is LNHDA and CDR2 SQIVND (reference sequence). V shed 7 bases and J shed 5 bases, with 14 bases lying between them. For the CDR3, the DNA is TGTGCCAGTAATCCCGGGGACAATTATGGCTACACCTTC. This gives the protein CASNPGDNYGYTF. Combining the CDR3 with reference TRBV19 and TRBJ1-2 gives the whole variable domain DGGITQSPKYLFRKEGQNVTLSCEQNLNHDAMYWYRQDPGQGLRLIYYSQIVNDFQKGDIAEGYSVSREKKESFPLTVTSAQKNPTAFYLCASNPGDNYGYTFGSGTRLTVV.

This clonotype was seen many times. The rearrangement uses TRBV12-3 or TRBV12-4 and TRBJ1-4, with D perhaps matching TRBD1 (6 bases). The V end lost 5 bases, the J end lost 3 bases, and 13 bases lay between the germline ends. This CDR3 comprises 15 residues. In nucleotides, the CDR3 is TGTGCCAGCAGTCCCCAGGGGAGGGCTAATGAAAAACTGTTTTTT. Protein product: CASSPQGRANEKLFF.

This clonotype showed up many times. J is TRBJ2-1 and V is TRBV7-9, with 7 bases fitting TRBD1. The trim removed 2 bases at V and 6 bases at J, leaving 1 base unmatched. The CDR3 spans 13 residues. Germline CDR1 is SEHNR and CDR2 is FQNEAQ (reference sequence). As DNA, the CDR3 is TGTGCCAGCAGCTTAAGGGGGCCCAATGAGCAGTTCTTC. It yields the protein CASSLRGPNEQFF.

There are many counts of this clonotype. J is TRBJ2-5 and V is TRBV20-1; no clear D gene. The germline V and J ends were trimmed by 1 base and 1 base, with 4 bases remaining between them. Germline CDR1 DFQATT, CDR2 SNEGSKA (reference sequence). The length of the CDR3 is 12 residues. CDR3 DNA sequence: TGCAGTGCTAGAGTGGGCCAAGAGACCCAGTACTTC. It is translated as CSARVGQETQYF.

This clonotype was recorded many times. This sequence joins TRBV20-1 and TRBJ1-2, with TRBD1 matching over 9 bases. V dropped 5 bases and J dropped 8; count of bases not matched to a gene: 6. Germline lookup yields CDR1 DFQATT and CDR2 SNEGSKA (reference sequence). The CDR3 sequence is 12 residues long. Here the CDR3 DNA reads TGCAGTGCTGCCGGGACAGGGAACGGCTACACCTTC. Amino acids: CSAAGTGNGYTF.

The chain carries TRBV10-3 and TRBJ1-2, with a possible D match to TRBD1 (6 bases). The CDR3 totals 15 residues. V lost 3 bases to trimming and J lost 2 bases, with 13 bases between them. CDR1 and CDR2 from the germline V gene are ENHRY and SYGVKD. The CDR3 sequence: CAISETDRRNYGYTF. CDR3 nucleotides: TGTGCCATCAGTGAAACGGACAGAAGGAACTATGGCTACACCTTC.

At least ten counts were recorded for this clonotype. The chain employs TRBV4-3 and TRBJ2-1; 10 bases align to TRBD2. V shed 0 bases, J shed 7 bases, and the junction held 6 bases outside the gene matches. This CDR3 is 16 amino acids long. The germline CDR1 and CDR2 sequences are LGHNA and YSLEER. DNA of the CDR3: TGCGCCAGCAGCCAAGATGGGGCTAGCGGGAGAAATGAGCAGTTCTTC. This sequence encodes CASSQDGASGRNEQFF.

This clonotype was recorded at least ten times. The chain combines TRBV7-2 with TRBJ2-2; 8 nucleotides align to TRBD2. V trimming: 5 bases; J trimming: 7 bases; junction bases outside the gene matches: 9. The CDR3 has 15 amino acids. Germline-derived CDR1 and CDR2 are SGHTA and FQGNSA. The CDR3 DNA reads TGTGCCAGCAGCATTAGCGGGGCCCGCAGCGGGGAGCTGTTTTTT. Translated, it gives CASSISGARSGELFF.

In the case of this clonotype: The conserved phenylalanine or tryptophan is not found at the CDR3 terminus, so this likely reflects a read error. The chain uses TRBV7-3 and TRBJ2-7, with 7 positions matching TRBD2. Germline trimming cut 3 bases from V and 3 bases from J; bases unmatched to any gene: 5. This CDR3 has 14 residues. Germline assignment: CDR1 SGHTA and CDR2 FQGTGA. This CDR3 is CASSFRLADYEQYY. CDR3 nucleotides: TGTGCCAGCAGCTTCCGACTAGCCGACTACGAGCAGTACTAC.

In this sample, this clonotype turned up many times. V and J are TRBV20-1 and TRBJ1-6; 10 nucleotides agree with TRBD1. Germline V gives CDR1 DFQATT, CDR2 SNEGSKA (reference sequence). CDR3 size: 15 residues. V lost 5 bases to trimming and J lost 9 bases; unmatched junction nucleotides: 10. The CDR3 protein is CSALPGTGESSPLHF. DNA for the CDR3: TGCAGTGCTTTACCCGGGACAGGGGAGAGTTCACCCCTCCACTTT.

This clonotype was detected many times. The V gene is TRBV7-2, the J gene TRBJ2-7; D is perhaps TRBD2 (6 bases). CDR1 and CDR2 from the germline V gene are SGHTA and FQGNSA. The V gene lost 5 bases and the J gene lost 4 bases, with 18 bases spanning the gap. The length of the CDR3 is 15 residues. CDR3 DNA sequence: TGTGCCAGCAGCCTCCCGACTAGTGGATTGTACGAGCAGTACTTC. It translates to CASSLPTSGLYEQYF.

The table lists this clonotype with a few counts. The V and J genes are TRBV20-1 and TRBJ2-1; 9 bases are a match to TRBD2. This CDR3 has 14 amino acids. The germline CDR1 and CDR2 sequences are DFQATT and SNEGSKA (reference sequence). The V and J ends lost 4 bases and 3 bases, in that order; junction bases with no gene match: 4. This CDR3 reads CSAITSGYYNEQFF. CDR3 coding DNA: TGCAGTGCTATTACTAGCGGGTACTACAATGAGCAGTTCTTC.

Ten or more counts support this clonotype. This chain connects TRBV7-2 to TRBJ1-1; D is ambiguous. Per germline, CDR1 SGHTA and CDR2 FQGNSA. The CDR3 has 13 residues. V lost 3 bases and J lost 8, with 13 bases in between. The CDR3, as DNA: TGTGCCAGCAGCTTGTCGGCGAGGGCGGAAGCTTTCTTT. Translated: CASSLSARAEAFF.